This record covers a single T cell receptor beta chain. Its specificity is not known. Profiled with immunoSEQ multiplex PCR; TCRdb holds only in-frame clones, not every one. Among 95,000 to 130,000 clones listed, 90% were seen once. The data belong to a study of graft-versus-host responses after intestinal transplantation. Study-wide background: Recipients obtained multivisceral, liver-intestinal, or isolated intestinal transplants. Every one of the recipients received anti-thymocyte globulin induction and afterwards took tacrolimus and steroids for around 3 years. Study-level points and caveats: Early post-transplant HvG declines were associated with peak circulating GvH clone levels. Recipient-marrow GvH clones were detected, some having first appeared in ileum or blood.

Per germline, CDR1 SGHKS and CDR2 YYEKEE (reference sequence). V shed 0 bases and J 5 bases; nucleotides not matched to a gene: 7. The CDR3 covers 17 residues. This TCR was recovered from a human donor who received an intestinal transplant. J is TRBJ2-5 and V is TRBV5-5; 13 bases are shared with TRBD2. Material: unstimulated CD4+ T cells sorted from spleen or lymph node cells, obtained before intestinal transplant. The DNA of the CDR3 is TGTGCCAGCAGCTTGGCCTATGGACTAGCGGGAGACGAGACCCAGTACTTC. Translating gives CASSLAYGLAGDETQYF.